This is a list of T cell receptor beta chains from one sample in a study of blood T cell repertoires in COVID-19. Sequencing was performed with immunoSEQ multiplex PCR; in TCRdb, only in-frame clones are kept and a portion is missing. The table includes approximately 190,000 clones, nearly 90% detected once. The specimen sequenced was peripheral blood. The receptors were sampled from a man between 60 and 70 years old with active or convalescent COVID-19. Each CDR3 is given with its conserved first and last residue. A D gene is named only where the DNA matches it firmly. Expanded clones are given a class, and other clones once, few, many or no size at all.

j_call: TRBJ2-2; v_call: TRBV7-9; clone_size: .; d_call: TRBD1; cdr3_nt: TGTGCCAGCAGCCCACAGGGGACGAACACCGGGGAGCTGTTTTTT; cdr3_aa: CASSPQGTNTGELFF
j_call: TRBJ1-5; v_call: TRBV6-1; clone_size: few; d_call: TRBD1; cdr3_nt: TGTGCCAGCAGTGAAAGACAGGGGAAACAGCCCCAGCATTTT; cdr3_aa: CASSERQGKQPQHF
j_call: TRBJ2-7; v_call: TRBV3-1/TRBV3-2; clone_size: .; d_call: TRBD1; cdr3_nt: TGTGCCAGCAGCCAAGGAGGGGACAGCACAGAGCAGTACTTC; cdr3_aa: CASSQGGDSTEQYF
j_call: TRBJ2-2; v_call: TRBV5-5; clone_size: .; d_call: .; cdr3_nt: TGTGCCAGCAGCTTCCGGGGTTCCGGGGAGCTGTTTTTT; cdr3_aa: CASSFRGSGELFF
j_call: TRBJ2-7; v_call: TRBV5-4; clone_size: .; d_call: .; cdr3_nt: TGTGCCAGCAGCCGACAGGGACTCTACGAGCAGTACTTC; cdr3_aa: CASSRQGLYEQYF
j_call: TRBJ2-1; v_call: TRBV29-1; clone_size: .; d_call: TRBD2; cdr3_nt: TGCAGCGTTGAAGGCGATTGGCGGGGGGCCTCCTACAATGAGCAGTTCTTC; cdr3_aa: CSVEGDWRGASYNEQFF
j_call: TRBJ2-1; v_call: TRBV24-1; clone_size: .; d_call: TRBD1; cdr3_nt: TGTGCCACCAGTGATCTTTCAAGGACAGGGGACAATGAGCAGTTCTTC; cdr3_aa: CATSDLSRTGDNEQFF
j_call: TRBJ2-1; v_call: TRBV7-3; clone_size: .; d_call: TRBD2; cdr3_nt: TGTGCCAGCAGCCCCCGACTAGCGGGGGGGAAGAATGAGCAGTTCTTC; cdr3_aa: CASSPRLAGGKNEQFF
j_call: TRBJ2-3; v_call: TRBV10-2; clone_size: .; d_call: TRBD1; cdr3_nt: TGCGCCAGCTACTCGGGACAGGGCACAGATACGCAGTATTTT; cdr3_aa: CASYSGQGTDTQYF
j_call: TRBJ1-2; v_call: TRBV6-6; clone_size: .; d_call: TRBD1; cdr3_nt: TGTGCCAGCAGGACCTCGACAGGGACCTATGGCTACACCTTC; cdr3_aa: CASRTSTGTYGYTF
j_call: TRBJ1-1; v_call: TRBV3-1/TRBV3-2; clone_size: once; d_call: .; cdr3_nt: TGTGCCAGCAGCCAAGGAATTGCAGGGAACACTGAAGCTTTCTTT; cdr3_aa: CASSQGIAGNTEAFF
j_call: TRBJ1-1; v_call: TRBV5-1; clone_size: .; d_call: .; cdr3_nt: TGCGCCAGCAGCCTAGTACAGGGTTGGGGCACTGAAGCTTTCTTT; cdr3_aa: CASSLVQGWGTEAFF
j_call: TRBJ1-1; v_call: TRBV12-2; clone_size: .; d_call: .; cdr3_nt: TGTGCAAGTCGCTTTATTTACAGGGGGCCGGACACTGAAGCTTTCTTT; cdr3_aa: CASRFIYRGPDTEAFF
j_call: TRBJ2-3; v_call: TRBV11-2; clone_size: .; d_call: TRBD1; cdr3_nt: TGTGCCAGCAGCTTCCTGGCCGGGACAGTGCCTGATACGCAGTATTTT; cdr3_aa: CASSFLAGTVPDTQYF